The clone carrying this T cell receptor (beta chain) came up a few times. Once RNA had been extracted, it was reverse transcribed into cDNA to act as the sequencing template. The repertoire was sequenced with immunoSEQ multiplex PCR; TCRdb's copy has only in-frame clones and lacks some. Of more than 85,000 clones listed, more than 55% were seen once; the top ten hold around 15%. CDR1 WSHSY and CDR2 SAAADI come from the germline V gene. This CDR3 contains 14 residues. The V and J ends lost 10 bases and 6 bases respectively, with 22 bases between them. This record comes from a study of CD8+ T cells in alopecia areata. Treatment reported: oral pan-JAK inhibitor, 5-10 mg twice daily. The authors sorted CD4+ and CD8+ T cells from PBMCs.

This receptor was identified in a human donor with alopecia areata. The source was CD8+ T cells sorted from blood, collected at week 4, from a patient treated with tofacitinib. This rearrangement joins TRBV10-2 to TRBJ2-7; D perhaps matches TRBD2 (6 bases). The CDR3 DNA reads TGCGCCACCCTCGAATGGGCAGGGCGGGGCGAGCAGTACTTC. This sequence encodes CATLEWAGRGEQYF.